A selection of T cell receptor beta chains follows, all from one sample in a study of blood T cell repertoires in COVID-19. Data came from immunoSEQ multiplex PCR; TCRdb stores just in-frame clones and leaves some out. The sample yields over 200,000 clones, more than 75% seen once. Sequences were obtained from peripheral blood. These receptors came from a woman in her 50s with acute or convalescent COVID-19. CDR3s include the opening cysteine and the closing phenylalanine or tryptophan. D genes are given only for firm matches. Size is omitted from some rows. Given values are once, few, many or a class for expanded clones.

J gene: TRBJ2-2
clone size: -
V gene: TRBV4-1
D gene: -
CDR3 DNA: TGCGCCAGCAGCCTACTAATCCTAGGGGGTTCCGGGGAGCTGTTTTTT
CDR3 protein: CASSLLILGGSGELFF

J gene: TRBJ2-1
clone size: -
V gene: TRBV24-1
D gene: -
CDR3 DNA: TGTGCCACCAGTGATTCGGGACTTCAATCGGGCCCTGAGCAGTTCTTC
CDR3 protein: CATSDSGLQSGPEQFF

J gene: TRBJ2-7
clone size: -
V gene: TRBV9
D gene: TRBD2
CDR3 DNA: TGTGCCAGCAGCGTAGAGGCTAGCGGGACTGGAGAGCAGTACTTC
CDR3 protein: CASSVEASGTGEQYF

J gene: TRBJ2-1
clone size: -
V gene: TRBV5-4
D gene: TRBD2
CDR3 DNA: TGTGCCAGCAGCTCAGGACTAGCTGGATTTAGTGAGCAGTTCTTC
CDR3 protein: CASSSGLAGFSEQFF

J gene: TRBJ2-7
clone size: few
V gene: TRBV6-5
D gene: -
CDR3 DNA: TGTGCCAGCACAGGTTACGAGCAGTACTTC
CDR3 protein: CASTGYEQYF

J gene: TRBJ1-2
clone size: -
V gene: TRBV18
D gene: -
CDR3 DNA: TGTGCCAGCTCACCCAGGGGATGGGTGCACTATGGCTACACCTTC
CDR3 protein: CASSPRGWVHYGYTF

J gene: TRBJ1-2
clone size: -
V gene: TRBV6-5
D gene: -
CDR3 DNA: TGTGCCAGCACTGGTTGGGGGCTGGACTATGGCTACACCTTC
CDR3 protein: CASTGWGLDYGYTF

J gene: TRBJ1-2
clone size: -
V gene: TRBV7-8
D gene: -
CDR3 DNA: TGTGCCAGCAGCTCTGACATGAACTATGGCTACACCTTC
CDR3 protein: CASSSDMNYGYTF

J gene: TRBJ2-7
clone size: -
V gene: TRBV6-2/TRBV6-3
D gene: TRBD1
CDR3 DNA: TGTGCCAGCAGTCGACTCGGGACAGGTGGCGACGAGCAGTACTTC
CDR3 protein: CASSRLGTGGDEQYF

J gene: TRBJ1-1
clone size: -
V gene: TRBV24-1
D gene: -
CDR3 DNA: TGTGCCACCAGTGATTTTGCCAGGACTGAAGCTTTCTTT
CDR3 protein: CATSDFARTEAFF

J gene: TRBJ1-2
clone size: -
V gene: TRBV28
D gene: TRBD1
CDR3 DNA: TGTGCCAGCACCATCGGACAGGGAAGGGACTATGGCTACACCTTC
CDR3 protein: CASTIGQGRDYGYTF

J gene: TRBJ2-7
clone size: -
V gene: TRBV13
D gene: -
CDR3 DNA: TGTGCCAGCAGCTTAGGGGGTTATAGCGCTATAAGCTCCTACGAGCAGTACTTC
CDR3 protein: CASSLGGYSAISSYEQYF

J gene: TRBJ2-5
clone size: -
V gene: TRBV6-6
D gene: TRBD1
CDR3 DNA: TGTGCCAGCAGTCCCGACAGGGTTGGAGAGACCCAGTACTTC
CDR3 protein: CASSPDRVGETQYF

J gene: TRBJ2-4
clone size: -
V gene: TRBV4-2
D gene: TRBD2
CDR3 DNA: TGTGCCAGCAGCCAAGAACTAGCGGGAGACATTCAGTACTTC
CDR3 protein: CASSQELAGDIQYF

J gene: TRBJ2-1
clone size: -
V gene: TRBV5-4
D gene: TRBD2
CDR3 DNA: TGTGCCAGCAGCTCCACTAGCGGCTCCTACAATGAGCAGTTCTTC
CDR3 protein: CASSSTSGSYNEQFF

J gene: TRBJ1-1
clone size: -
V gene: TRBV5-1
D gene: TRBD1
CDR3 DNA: TGCGCCAGCCAAGCTTCACAGGGGCACACTGAAGCTTTCTTT
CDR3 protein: CASQASQGHTEAFF

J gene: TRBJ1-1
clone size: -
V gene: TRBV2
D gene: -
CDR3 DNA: TGTGCCACCCCAGGGGCCCAAGCCCGGCTGGGGGCTTTCTTT
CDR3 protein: CATPGAQARLGAFF

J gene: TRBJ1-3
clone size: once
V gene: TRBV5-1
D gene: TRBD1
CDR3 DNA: TGCGCCAGCAGCTTAACGGGACAGGGGACTGGAAACACCATATATTTT
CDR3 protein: CASSLTGQGTGNTIYF

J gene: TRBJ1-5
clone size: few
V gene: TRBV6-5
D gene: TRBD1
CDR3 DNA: TGTGCCAGCAAGATCAGGACAGGGGGCAACCAGCCCCAGCATTTT
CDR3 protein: CASKIRTGGNQPQHF

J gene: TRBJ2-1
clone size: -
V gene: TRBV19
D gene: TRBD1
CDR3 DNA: TGTGCCAGTAGTCCCCAGGGGGCAAAGGACAATGAGCAGTTCTTC
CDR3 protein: CASSPQGAKDNEQFF

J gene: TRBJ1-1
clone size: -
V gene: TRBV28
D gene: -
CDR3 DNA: TGTGCCAGTCGCCGGGGGGCTGGGGCTAACACTGAAGCTTTCTTT
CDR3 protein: CASRRGAGANTEAFF

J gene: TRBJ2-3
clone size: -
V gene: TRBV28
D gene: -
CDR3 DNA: TGTGCCAGCAGTTTACTTCTTGGGGGGACGCAGTATTTT
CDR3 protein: CASSLLLGGTQYF

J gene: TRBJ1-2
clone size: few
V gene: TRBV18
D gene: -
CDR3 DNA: TGTGCCAGCTCACGACTGAGCGGAAAGGAAGGCTACACCTTC
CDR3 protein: CASSRLSGKEGYTF

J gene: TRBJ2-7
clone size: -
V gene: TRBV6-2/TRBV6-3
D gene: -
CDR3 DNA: TGTGCCAGCAGCAATGACAGTCCCTACGAGCAGTACTTC
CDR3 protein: CASSNDSPYEQYF